Each of the 32 T cell receptor beta chains below was sequenced from the same sample in a study of metastatic and nonmetastatic thyroid tumors. TCRdb used MiXCR to call clones anew from the PCR reads. The table includes roughly 40,000 clones, 16% detected once. No patient had received any treatment before thyroid surgery. Sequences were obtained from blood. The receptors shown here come from a female donor with papillary thyroid cancer or a benign thyroid nodule (not recorded which). Some clones in this sample may be carry-over from other donors' samples.

For this clone: This may be a read error: a much more frequent sequence differs by one nucleotide. The genes are TRBV9 and TRBJ2-3; D may be TRBD1 or TRBD2 (5 bases each). The CDR3 is 15 amino acids. CDR1 and CDR2 (germline): SGDLS, YYNGEE. The CDR3 is CAISVDGASTDTQYF. The CDR3 nucleotides are TGTGCCATCAGCGTAGACGGGGCCAGCACAGATACGCAGTATTTT.

This clone showed up just a few times. The CDR3 DNA follows: TGTGCCAGCAGCCTACGGACTAGCGGGAGTTTCAACAATGAGCAGTACTTC. As protein: CASSLRTSGSFNNEQYF. J is TRBJ2-7 and V is TRBV3-1; TRBD2 matches at 13 bases. This CDR3 has 17 amino acids. Germline CDR1 and CDR2: LGHDT and YNNKEL (reference sequence). The V segment lost 4 bases and the J segment 7 bases; nucleotides outside the gene matches: 13.

This clone has only one observation. The chain joins TRBV6-5 to TRBJ1-1; D perhaps matches TRBD1 (5 bases). V was pared by 5 bases and J by 10 bases, with 23 bases between. The length of the CDR3 is 15 residues. CDR1 and CDR2 (germline): MNHEY, SVGAGI. CDR3 loop: CASSNPGPWGTVAFF. Written as DNA, the CDR3 is TGTGCCAGCAGTAACCCCGGGCCCTGGGGCACGGTAGCTTTCTTT.

This clone came up many times. The J gene is TRBJ1-1, the V gene TRBV29-1; D uncertain. This CDR3 region has 12 residues. Germline CDR1 SQVTM, CDR2 ANQGSEA. Trimming shortened V by 5 bases and J by 8 bases, and 15 bases separated the two germline ends. The chain's CDR3 is CSVSFFQREAFF. The CDR3 DNA follows: TGCAGCGTTTCATTCTTTCAGCGCGAAGCTTTCTTT. The full variable domain, its missing parts supplied by reference TRBV29-1 and TRBJ1-1, is SAVISQKPSRDICQRGTSLTIQCQVDSQVTMMFWYRQQPGQSLTLIATANQGSEATYESGFVIDKFPISRPNLTFSTLTVSNMSPEDSSIYLCSVSFFQREAFFGQGTRLTVV.

This clone is medium-sized. The chain joins TRBV12-3 or TRBV12-4 to TRBJ2-7, with D perhaps matching TRBD1 (6 bases). The CDR3 is 14 residues long. The V end lost 5 bases, the J end lost 6 bases, and 17 bases lay between the germline ends. This CDR3 reads CASSESNTGFEQYF. The CDR3 DNA reads as TGTGCCAGCAGTGAAAGCAACACAGGGTTCGAGCAGTACTTC.

This clone qualifies as medium-sized. The chain carries TRBV28 and TRBJ2-3; 10 bases fit TRBD2. This CDR3 region has 15 residues. Germline V CDR1 and CDR2: MDHEN, SYDVKM. The trim removed 6 bases at V and 3 bases at J, leaving 6 bases unmatched. CDR3: CASRPGLAITDTQYF. The CDR3 nucleotides are TGTGCCAGCAGACCGGGACTAGCGATAACAGATACGCAGTATTTT.

This clone came up many times. The chain carries TRBV28 and TRBJ2-7, with D maybe TRBD1 (5 bases). Germline CDR1 reads MDHEN; CDR2 reads SYDVKM. V lost 4 bases, J lost 6 bases, and 10 bases lay in between. This CDR3 spans 12 amino acids. The CDR3 here is CASSSSGLEQYF. DNA for the CDR3: TGTGCCAGCAGTTCCTCAGGGCTCGAGCAGTACTTC.

At least ten counts were recorded for this clone. A much larger clonotype is one base distant, so this may be a read error. Other DNA variants within this sample encode the same CDR3. This chain links TRBV6-1 with TRBJ2-3; D may be TRBD1 or TRBD2 (5 bases each). The germline CDR1 and CDR2 sequences are MNHNS and SASEGT. This CDR3 comprises 14 residues. The CDR3: CASTMNRLQGEQYF. The CDR3 region has the DNA TGCGCCAGCACCATGAACCGTTTGCAGGGAGAGCAGTATTTT.

This clone was seen more than once but under ten times. This may be a read error, as it is one base from a much larger clone. This CDR3 fails to terminate in the conserved phenylalanine or tryptophan, so it likely reflects a read error. The rearrangement joins TRBV11-3 to TRBJ1-6; D possibly corresponds to TRBD1 (6 bases). CDR1 is SGHNT, CDR2 YENEEA, per germline. This CDR3 is built from 13 residues. Trimming took off 6 bases at V and 4 bases at J, with 7 bases between the two ends. CDR3: CASSTGYNSPLHL. Written as DNA, the CDR3 is TGTGCCAGCAGTACAGGGTATAATTCACCCCTCCACCTT.

The chain combines TRBV10-3 with TRBJ1-1; tentatively, D is TRBD1 (6 bases). Germline values: CDR1 ENHRY, CDR2 SYGVKD. The CDR3 is made up of 14 amino acids. Trimming shortened V by 5 bases and J by 9 bases, and 19 bases separated the two germline ends. CDR3 sequence (DNA): TGTGCCATCAGTCCCGGGGGAGGGGACACACAAGCTTTCTTT. Encoded protein: CAISPGGGDTQAFF.

In this sample, this clone turned up many times. This chain links TRBV27 with TRBJ1-5, with 7 bases aligning to TRBD1. Per germline, CDR1 MNHEY and CDR2 SMNVEV (reference sequence). V was clipped by 5 bases and J by 6 bases; unmatched bases: 7. This CDR3 is 14 amino acids long. The CDR3 DNA follows: TGTGCCAGCAGTGACAGGGTTAAGGGTCAGCCCCAGCATTTT. It is translated as CASSDRVKGQPQHF.

This clone was detected ten times or more. The V call is TRBV27, the J call TRBJ1-4; 9 nucleotides match TRBD1. The CDR3 totals 16 residues. The germline CDR1 and CDR2 sequences are MNHEY and SMNVEV (reference sequence). V lost 4 bases and J lost 3; bases outside the gene matches: 6. The CDR3 spells CASSYGTGQSNEKLFF. The CDR3 coding sequence is TGTGCCAGCAGTTACGGGACAGGGCAATCTAATGAAAAACTGTTTTTT.

Relative to its sample, this clone is medium-sized (0.01 to 0.1%). V gene TRBV6-5 combines with J gene TRBJ1-2; the match to TRBD1 covers 9 bases. Germline V gene lookup returns CDR1 MNHEY and CDR2 SVGAGI. After removal of 6 bases from V and 3 bases from J, the junction contained 17 bases not matched to a gene. The CDR3 has 18 amino acids. The CDR3 is CASRTPQADRGADYGYTF. Here the CDR3 DNA reads TGTGCCAGCAGGACACCACAAGCGGACAGGGGCGCGGACTATGGCTACACCTTC.

This clone was counted ten times or more. Other DNA sequences of this sample code for an identical CDR3. The CDR3 DNA sequence: TGTGCCAGCAGCTCCCCCCCGGGACAGGGGTATGAGACCCAGTACTTC. Protein: CASSSPPGQGYETQYF. The chain has TRBV11-2 and TRBJ2-5, with TRBD1 matching over 10 bases. There are 16 residues in the CDR3. Germline V gene data show CDR1 as SGHAT and CDR2 as FQNNGV. The ends lost 4 bases at V and 5 bases at J; junction bases unmatched: 10.

This clone came up many times. This sample includes further DNA sequences coding for the same CDR3. The chain links TRBV5-6 to TRBJ2-7; D tentatively fits TRBD1 or TRBD2 (5 bases each). V gave up 4 bases and J gave up 2 bases, with 19 bases separating them. Germline loops: CDR1 SGHDT, CDR2 YYEEEE. The CDR3 is 16 amino acids. The CDR3 is CASSPDPGLGTYEQYF. Written as DNA, the CDR3 is TGTGCCAGCAGCCCGGACCCGGGGCTGGGAACCTACGAGCAGTACTTC.

The chain employs TRBV12-3 or TRBV12-4 and TRBJ1-6, with D uncertain. Trimming cost V 6 bases and J 10 bases, with 13 bases left between them. This CDR3 region has 13 residues. CDR3 DNA: TGTGCCAGCAGCCTTCCTTTAGGCTCACCCCTCCACTTT. Encoded protein: CASSLPLGSPLHF.

There are a few counts of this clone. The rearrangement uses TRBV28 and TRBJ2-1; 11 bases line up with TRBD2. Germline V gives CDR1 MDHEN, CDR2 SYDVKM. This CDR3 is built from 16 residues. V trimming: 2 bases; J trimming: 9 bases; junction bases outside the gene matches: 9. As DNA, the CDR3 is TGTGCCAGCAGTTTAGAATGGCTAGCGGGAGGTGGTGAGCAGTTCTTC. It yields the protein CASSLEWLAGGGEQFF.

This chain connects TRBV12-3 or TRBV12-4 to TRBJ2-3; 7 bases line up with TRBD2. The CDR3 consists of 14 residues. Losses at the gene ends were 5 bases for V and 5 bases for J; bases not matched to a gene: 7. In DNA form, the CDR3 reads TGTGCCAGCAGTACCTCGACTAGCTTAGATACGCAGTATTTT. Translation: CASSTSTSLDTQYF.

There are many counts of this clone. The V and J genes are TRBV4-2 and TRBJ1-3; possible D gene TRBD1, 5 bases. The germline gives CDR1 LGHNA, CDR2 YNFKEQ. The CDR3 length is 15 residues. V gave up 1 base and J gave up 1 base, with 8 bases separating them. The chain's CDR3 is CASSQGSGSGNTIYF. Written as DNA, the CDR3 is TGTGCCAGCAGCCAAGGGTCAGGGTCTGGAAACACCATATATTTT.

A few counts support this clone. The chain is built from TRBV19 and TRBJ1-2; D call uncertain. The germline CDR1 and CDR2 sequences are LNHDA and SQIVND (reference sequence). This CDR3 is built from 16 residues. The ends were cut back, 3 bases at V and 3 bases at J, with 17 bases in the middle. Written as DNA, the CDR3 is TGTGCCAGTAGTATCGGGGTGGACCAAGAATACTATGGCTACACCTTC. It is translated as CASSIGVDQEYYGYTF.

Details on this clone: At one end the junction does not follow the germline gene, possibly because of a read error. The J gene is TRBJ2-2, the V gene TRBV11-3, with D hard to call. Germline-derived CDR1 and CDR2 are SGHNT and YENEEA. This CDR3 has 15 residues. This CDR3 is CASSLEIYDTVELFF. Written as DNA, the CDR3 is TGTGCCAGCAGCTTAGAAATATATGACACCGTGGAGCTGTTTTTT.

This chain uses TRBV24-1 with TRBJ2-1, with 9 nucleotides matching TRBD1. The CDR3 length is 16 residues. V shed 5 bases and J 3 bases; nucleotides not matched to a gene: 7. Germline CDR1 reads KGHDR; CDR2 reads SFDVKD. The CDR3 region is CATSAPGTGYYNEQFF. The CDR3 DNA is TGTGCCACCAGTGCTCCCGGGACAGGGTACTACAATGAGCAGTTCTTC.

In its sample, this clone was seen many times. V gene TRBV27 combines with J gene TRBJ2-5; 10 nucleotides line up with TRBD2. Germline CDR1 reads MNHEY; CDR2 reads SMNVEV (reference sequence). With V trimmed by 6 bases and J by 4 bases, 5 bases remained unmatched. CDR3 length equals 14 residues. The CDR3 bases are TGTGCCAGCAGATTTAGCGGGAGGCCAGAGACCCAGTACTTC. Its translation: CASRFSGRPETQYF.

Ten or more counts support this clone. The chain recombines TRBV5-1 with TRBJ2-1, with D perhaps matching TRBD2 (6 bases). The V and J ends lost 4 bases and 6 bases respectively, with 14 bases between them. CDR1 and CDR2 from the germline V gene are SGHRS and YFSETQ. The CDR3 is made up of 14 amino acids. DNA of the CDR3: TGCGCCAGCAGCGCGTCGGGACTTCCCAATGAGCAGTTCTTC. Translation: CASSASGLPNEQFF.

J is TRBJ2-7 and V is TRBV5-1, with a tentative D call TRBD1 (6 bases). Deletions cut 8 bases from V and 0 bases from J, with 12 bases between. Germline V gene lookup returns CDR1 SGHRS and CDR2 YFSETQ. This CDR3 is 13 amino acids long. The CDR3 loop reads CASRDTSSYEQYF. DNA for the CDR3: TGCGCCAGTCGGGACACTTCCTCCTACGAGCAGTACTTC.

The sample holds many counts of this clone. This sequence joins TRBV11-3 and TRBJ2-2; D perhaps matches TRBD2 (5 bases). V dropped 5 bases and J dropped 3 bases, with 10 bases sitting between them. The CDR3 has 14 amino acids. Germline CDR1 SGHNT, CDR2 YENEEA. The CDR3 region is CASSPRGYTGELFF. The CDR3 coding sequence is TGTGCCAGCAGCCCACGGGGTTACACCGGGGAGCTGTTTTTT.

This clone was recorded a few times. The V gene is TRBV7-6, the J gene TRBJ1-4; D is unresolved. This CDR3 contains 15 residues. In germline, CDR1 is SGHVS, CDR2 FNYEAQ. The V gene lost 1 base and the J gene lost 6 bases, with 12 bases spanning the gap. This chain's CDR3 is CASSLGRSPYEKLFF. The CDR3 region has the DNA TGTGCCAGCAGCTTAGGAAGGTCTCCTTATGAAAAACTGTTTTTT.

This clone has ten or more counts. The chain recombines TRBV6-2 or TRBV6-3 with TRBJ2-1; the match to TRBD2 covers 15 bases. The CDR3 sequence is 20 residues long. Germline V gene lookup returns CDR1 MNHEY and CDR2 SVGEGT. The junction had 15 bases not matched to a gene; V was cut back by 2 bases and J by 7 bases. The CDR3 is CASSYAGLAGGRVTRNEQFF. DNA of the CDR3: TGTGCCAGCAGTTACGCGGGACTAGCGGGAGGACGAGTAACGAGGAATGAGCAGTTCTTC.

The rearrangement joins TRBV5-1 to TRBJ2-5; D is perhaps TRBD1 or TRBD2 (5 bases each). This CDR3 is 15 amino acids long. Germline V gene data show CDR1 as SGHRS and CDR2 as YFSETQ. V shed 0 bases and J shed 5 bases, with 14 bases lying between them. CDR3: CASSLGDVPVETQYF. CDR3 sequence (DNA): TGCGCCAGCAGCTTGGGGGACGTCCCGGTGGAGACCCAGTACTTC.

This chain connects TRBV19 to TRBJ1-2; a weak D match, TRBD1 (5 bases). The CDR3 length is 19 residues. Per the germline V gene, CDR1 is LNHDA and CDR2 is SQIVND (reference sequence). The V end lost 0 bases, the J end lost 4 bases, and 24 bases lay between the germline ends. CDR3 protein: CASSIDRGRVILLSYGYTF. The CDR3 DNA sequence: TGTGCCAGTAGTATAGATCGAGGCAGGGTAATTCTCCTTTCCTATGGCTACACCTTC.

This clone was seen ten or more times. The rearrangement uses TRBV4-1 and TRBJ2-7; TRBD1 might be the D (5 bases). This CDR3 contains 13 residues. Trimming took off 4 bases at V and 2 bases at J, with 9 bases between the two ends. Germline CDR1 and CDR2: MGHRA and YSYEKL. Written as DNA, the CDR3 is TGCGCCAGCAGCCGGTACAGGCCCTACGAGCAGTACTTC. Amino acids: CASSRYRPYEQYF.

This clone was seen ten or more times. The V gene is TRBV20-1, the J gene TRBJ1-5, with TRBD1 identical over 7 bases. The trim removed 6 bases at V and 6 bases at J, leaving 5 bases unmatched. CDR3 length: 12 amino acids. Germline V lookup: CDR1 DFQATT, CDR2 SNEGSKA (reference sequence). CDR3 residues: CSAGTVGQPQHF. Here the CDR3 DNA reads TGCAGTGCCGGGACAGTCGGTCAGCCCCAGCATTTT.